This T cell receptor (beta chain) was identified during a study of vaccination effects on CD4 cells after COVID-19. At the end of about 9 days of culture, CD4+ T cells were isolated. The CDR3 length is 14 residues. Trimming removed 5 bases from V and 6 bases from J; junction bases left unmatched: 1. Germline CDR1 and CDR2: SGHRS and YFSETQ. As for this clone: Its antigen is not known.

The assay was immunoSEQ multiplex PCR, and TCRdb's table has in-frame clones only and misses some. This table holds under 60,000 clones, over 50% found once. The sequencing used CD4+ T cells from PBMCs cultured without peptide, collected before COVID-19 vaccination. The chain couples TRBV5-1 to TRBJ2-1, with TRBD2 identical over 14 bases. This sequence originates from a human donor who received a COVID-19 vaccine. CDR3 in amino acids: CASRTSGGANEQFF. The CDR3 DNA reads as TGCGCCAGCAGGACTAGCGGGGGGGCCAATGAGCAGTTCTTC.